Shown below are 20 T cell receptor beta chains from a single sample sequenced in a study of cytomegalovirus exposure and HLA in healthy donors. This PCR relied on a set of 60 Vbeta primers and 13 Jbeta primers. Method: immunoSEQ multiplex PCR; TCRdb's copy keeps in-frame clones and lacks some. The sample has over 100,000 clones, 74% seen once. The sequencing sample was made of PBMCs. Receptors were obtained from a middle-aged man in good health and CMV-seropositive.

CDR3 nucleotide sequence: TGTGCCAGCAGTGACTCACTAGCGGGAGCCGGGGAGCTGTTTTTT. Protein product: CASSDSLAGAGELFF. J is TRBJ2-2 and V is TRBV6-4; 11 nucleotides match TRBD2. Trimming removed 0 bases from V and 6 bases from J; junction bases left unmatched: 0. In germline, CDR1 is MRHNA, CDR2 SNTAGT. CDR3 size: 15 residues.

This clone was seen a handful of times. V usage is TRBV7-9 and J usage is TRBJ2-7; perhaps TRBD1 as D (6 bases). This CDR3 region has 18 residues. Per the germline V gene, CDR1 is SEHNR and CDR2 is FQNEAQ (reference sequence). V was trimmed by 6 bases and J by 2 bases, leaving 26 bases between them. DNA for the CDR3: TGTGCCAGCAGTCACAGGGTGAAAGGCTCCAAAAATCCCTACGAGCAGTACTTC. It is translated as CASSHRVKGSKNPYEQYF. Full variable domain (outside the CDR3, taken from reference TRBV7-9 and TRBJ2-7): DTGVSQNPRHKITKRGQNVTFRCDPISEHNRLYWYRQTLGQGPEFLTYFQNEAQLEKSRLLSDRFSAERPKGSFSTLEIQRTEQGDSAMYLCASSHRVKGSKNPYEQYFGPGTRLTVT.

This chain joins TRBV10-3 and TRBJ2-3; 12 bases are a match to TRBD2. Trimming removed 4 bases from V and 5 bases from J; junction bases left unmatched: 1. This CDR3 contains 14 residues. Germline values: CDR1 ENHRY, CDR2 SYGVKD. The CDR3 coding sequence is TGTGCCATCAGTGGACTAGCGGGGGTAGATACGCAGTATTTT. It encodes CAISGLAGVDTQYF.

This rearrangement joins TRBV5-1 to TRBJ1-1; weak D call: TRBD1 (5 bases). The CDR3 totals 17 residues. The germline V gene has CDR1 SGHRS and CDR2 YFSETQ. V lost 0 bases and J 0 bases, leaving 15 bases between the germline ends. The CDR3 nucleotides are TGCGCCAGCAGCTTGGCCCTCAAGGGGCCGATGAACACTGAAGCTTTCTTT. It specifies CASSLALKGPMNTEAFF.

This clone was observed a single time. The chain joins TRBV19 to TRBJ1-2; D is unresolved. From germline, CDR1 is LNHDA and CDR2 SQIVND (reference sequence). This CDR3 comprises 14 residues. V lost 1 base and J lost 4, with 10 bases in between. The CDR3 DNA reads TGTGCCAGTAGTATAGTCGGAGGAGGCTATGGCTACACCTTC. Its protein is CASSIVGGGYGYTF.

This chain links TRBV28 with TRBJ2-7; 8 bases agree with TRBD1. The germline V gene has CDR1 MDHEN and CDR2 SYDVKM. V lost 3 bases and J lost 2; bases outside the gene matches: 3. The CDR3 runs to 14 residues. Written as DNA, the CDR3 is TGTGCCAGCAGTTTGGAGACAGGGGCCTACGAGCAGTACTTC. Encoded protein: CASSLETGAYEQYF.

This rearrangement joins TRBV7-8 to TRBJ2-1; TRBD2 is a possible D gene (6 bases). Germline CDR1 SGHVS, CDR2 FQNEAQ. The CDR3 is made up of 15 amino acids. Trimming stripped 1 base from V and 3 bases from J, with 10 bases between. The CDR3: CASSLDGGYYNEQFF. CDR3 DNA: TGTGCCAGCAGCTTAGACGGGGGATACTACAATGAGCAGTTCTTC.

The chain has TRBV29-1 and TRBJ1-2; 9 bases line up with TRBD1. Germline assignment: CDR1 SQVTM and CDR2 ANQGSEA. The length of the CDR3 is 13 residues. Unmatched junction bases numbered 8, after V lost 7 bases and J lost 5 bases. In DNA form, the CDR3 reads TGCAGCGCCGGGACAGGGCGGGTATATGGCTACACCTTC. Amino acid sequence: CSAGTGRVYGYTF.

This clone was found once. The chain employs TRBV18 and TRBJ2-5, with TRBD2 matching over 8 bases. This CDR3 region has 14 residues. Per germline, CDR1 KGHSH and CDR2 LQKENI. J was trimmed by 5 bases and V by 6 bases; bases with no gene match: 8. As DNA, the CDR3 is TGTGCCAGCTCTCTCAGCGGGAGTTTCGAGACCCAGTACTTC. It specifies CASSLSGSFETQYF.

The sample holds one count of this clone. This chain uses TRBV7-8 with TRBJ2-3, with 8 positions matching TRBD2. The germline V gene encodes CDR1 SGHVS and CDR2 FQNEAQ. V lost 3 bases and J lost 4; bases outside the gene matches: 6. The CDR3 contains 15 residues. The chain's CDR3 is CASSFGTSGADTQYF. Written as DNA, the CDR3 is TGTGCCAGCAGCTTCGGGACTAGTGGTGCAGATACGCAGTATTTT.

The V gene is TRBV2, the J gene TRBJ2-7; 9 bases align to TRBD1. V gave up 9 bases and J gave up 7 bases; unmatched junction bases: 10. Germline CDR1 is SNHLY and CDR2 is FYNNEI. The CDR3 extends over 13 amino acids. CDR3 nucleotides: TGTGCCAGTCACCCGGGACAGGGTGGGGAGCAGTACTTC. As protein: CASHPGQGGEQYF.

Only a few counts were recorded for this clone. The chain combines TRBV5-8 with TRBJ1-4; TRBD1 might be the D (5 bases). CDR1 is SGHTS, CDR2 YDEGEE, per germline. The V gene lost 2 bases and the J gene lost 5 bases, with 10 bases spanning the gap. This CDR3 region has 14 residues. The CDR3 nucleotides read TGTGCCAGCAGCTTCCAGGGTGCCAATGAAAAACTGTTTTTT. Protein product: CASSFQGANEKLFF.

V is TRBV6-1 and J is TRBJ1-3; the match to TRBD1 covers 12 bases. Trimming removed 4 bases from V and 1 base from J; junction bases left unmatched: 8. The CDR3 consists of 18 residues. Germline lookup yields CDR1 MNHNS and CDR2 SASEGT. CDR3 residues: CASSVGTGGVSSGNTIYF. Here the CDR3 DNA reads TGTGCCAGCAGTGTTGGGACAGGGGGCGTCAGTTCTGGAAACACCATATATTTT.

V gene TRBV27 combines with J gene TRBJ2-3, with TRBD2 matching over 11 bases. The CDR3 is 17 residues long. The germline CDR1 and CDR2 sequences are MNHEY and SMNVEV (reference sequence). V lost 10 bases, J lost 1 base, and 13 bases stayed unmatched. CDR3 in amino acids: CATSRLAGNGGTDTQYF. CDR3 nucleotide sequence: TGTGCCACCTCCCGACTAGCGGGGAATGGGGGCACAGATACGCAGTATTTT.

The V and J genes are TRBV5-4 and TRBJ1-1; TRBD1 matches 9 bases. The CDR3 has 17 amino acids. Trimming took 4 bases from V and 5 from J; bases not matched to a gene: 15. The germline V gene encodes CDR1 SGHNT and CDR2 YYREEE (reference sequence). CDR3 sequence: CASSPGMAQGAGTEAFF. The CDR3 DNA reads TGTGCCAGCAGCCCTGGAATGGCACAGGGGGCTGGAACTGAAGCTTTCTTT.

This clone has just a few counts. This chain uses TRBV11-2 with TRBJ1-1; D might be TRBD1 (5 bases). The CDR3 has 14 amino acids. Germline V gene lookup returns CDR1 SGHAT and CDR2 FQNNGV. The V end was cut by 2 bases, the J end by 0 bases, with 7 bases between. The CDR3 loop reads CASSLSRVNTEAFF. The CDR3 DNA reads TGTGCCAGCAGCTTAAGCAGGGTGAACACTGAAGCTTTCTTT.

The chain has TRBV7-2 and TRBJ1-3; TRBD1 is a possible D gene (5 bases). V was clipped by 2 bases and J by 8 bases, with 13 bases between them. This CDR3 is built from 14 residues. Germline V gene sequence: CDR1 SGHTA, CDR2 FQGNSA. CDR3 sequence reads: CASSLMQGSHTIYF. The CDR3 nucleotides read TGTGCCAGCAGCTTAATGCAGGGTAGTCACACCATATATTTT.

The gene calls are TRBV10-3 and TRBJ2-5; unclear D gene. The J call is uncertain, as TRBJ2-7 better fits the DNA end. CDR3 length: 11 amino acids. Germline assignment: CDR1 ENHRY and CDR2 SYGVKD. The CDR3: CAISEFSEQYF. DNA of the CDR3: TGTGCCATCAGTGAGTTCTCCGAGCAGTACTTC.

This clone was counted only a few times. V usage is TRBV6-1 and J usage is TRBJ1-3, with 7 positions matching TRBD1. The CDR3 is made up of 15 amino acids. In germline, CDR1 is MNHNS, CDR2 SASEGT. The junction had 4 bases not matched to a gene; V was cut back by 3 bases and J by 2 bases. The CDR3 sequence: CASSDSTGPGNTIYF. Written as DNA, the CDR3 is TGTGCCAGCAGTGACTCGACAGGGCCTGGAAACACCATATATTTT.

The chain's CDR3 is CASRFPGETYEQYF. CDR3 in DNA: TGTGCCAGCAGATTCCCAGGGGAGACCTACGAGCAGTACTTC. V and J are TRBV6-5 and TRBJ2-7; D is perhaps TRBD1 (6 bases). Germline V gene sequence: CDR1 MNHEY, CDR2 SVGAGI. V dropped 6 bases and J dropped 2 bases, with 14 bases sitting between them. This CDR3 is built from 14 residues.